The rows below give T cell receptor beta chains drawn from one sample of a study of tumor-infiltrating lymphocytes in oesophageal squamous cell carcinoma. TCRdb reprocessed the PCR reads with MiXCR, giving one entry per CDR3 protein. Of 7,500 to 9,500 distinct CDR3 sequences in the sample, 60% to 75% were seen once. Input material: esophageal tumor tissue. The receptors originated from a female donor with esophageal squamous cell carcinoma. Both conserved end residues are part of each CDR3. The D gene is left open where the match is weak. Clone size is given for some rows only: seen once, a few or many times, or a class if the clone is expanded.

clone_size	d_call	j_call	v_call	cdr3_aa	cdr3_nt
large	NA	TRBJ1-5	TRBV12-3/TRBV12-4	CASSSNRNQPQHF	TGTGCCAGCAGTTCGAACAGAAATCAGCCCCAGCATTTT
NA	TRBD2	TRBJ2-3	TRBV7-2	CASSLTSGGAADTQYF	TGTGCCAGCAGCTTGACTAGCGGGGGGGCGGCGGATACGCAGTATTTT
NA	NA	TRBJ2-1	TRBV7-8	CASSSTYNEQFF	TGTGCCAGCAGCTCGACCTACAATGAGCAGTTCTTC
NA	NA	TRBJ2-6	TRBV5-3	CASSLAVSNGANVLTF	TGTGCCAGCAGCTTGGCTGTATCGAATGGGGCCAACGTCCTGACTTTC
NA	NA	TRBJ2-5	TRBV7-2	CASSLMGRAETQYF	TGTGCCAGCAGCTTAATGGGAAGGGCTGAGACCCAGTACTTC
NA	TRBD2	TRBJ2-7	TRBV7-4	CASKWAGGPYEQYF	TGTGCCAGCAAGTGGGCGGGGGGGCCGTACGAGCAGTACTTC
NA	NA	TRBJ2-7	TRBV7-6	CASSLGPEKIYEQYF	TGTGCTAGCAGCTTAGGGCCGGAGAAGATCTACGAGCAGTACTTC
NA	NA	TRBJ1-1	TRBV6-1	CASSGPQGAFF	TGTGCCAGCAGTGGCCCTCAGGGGGCTTTCTTT
NA	NA	TRBJ2-5	TRBV12-3/TRBV12-4	CASSLVVASETQYF	TGTGCCAGCAGTTTAGTGGTAGCCTCCGAGACCCAGTACTTC
NA	TRBD1	TRBJ2-7	TRBV5-3	CAQSRDRGDEQYF	TGTGCCCAATCCAGGGACAGGGGAGACGAGCAGTACTTC
NA	NA	TRBJ1-5	TRBV7-6	CASSLMGGTGQPQHF	TGTGCCAGCAGCTTAATGGGGGGGACCGGGCAGCCCCAGCATTTT
NA	NA	TRBJ2-3	TRBV7-8	CASRRTGNPRDTQYF	TGTGCCAGCAGGCGAACAGGGAATCCCCGGGATACGCAGTATTTT
many	TRBD1	TRBJ2-1	TRBV28	CATVGQGAAEQFF	TGTGCCACCGTGGGGCAGGGGGCAGCTGAGCAGTTCTTC
NA	TRBD2	TRBJ2-1	TRBV7-4	CASSSAGDLDEQFF	TGTGCCAGCAGTTCGGCGGGAGATTTGGATGAGCAGTTCTTC
NA	NA	TRBJ2-4	TRBV13	CASSLGGGKNIQYF	TGTGCCAGCAGTTTAGGGGGAGGCAAAAACATTCAGTACTTC
NA	NA	TRBJ2-1	TRBV10-2	CASSELKDSSYNEQFF	TGCGCCAGCAGTGAGTTAAAGGATAGCTCCTACAATGAGCAGTTCTTC
NA	TRBD1	TRBJ2-5	TRBV6-6	CASSPITGEETQYF	TGTGCCAGCAGTCCTATAACAGGGGAAGAGACCCAGTACTTC
NA	TRBD1	TRBJ1-2	TRBV7-8	CASSLTPRTGRDGYTF	TGTGCCAGCAGCTTAACTCCCCGGACAGGGAGGGACGGCTACACCTTC
NA	NA	TRBJ2-7	TRBV7-4	CASSLSGGDPYEQYF	TGTGCCAGCAGCTTATCGGGTGGAGACCCGTACGAGCAGTACTTC
NA	NA	TRBJ2-7	TRBV28	CASSFTVYEQYF	TGTGCCAGCAGTTTCACAGTTTACGAGCAGTACTTC
medium-sized	NA	TRBJ1-5	TRBV28	CASSLLSGVQPQHF	TGTGCCAGCAGTTTACTCTCAGGGGTACAGCCCCAGCATTTT
NA	TRBD2	TRBJ2-1	TRBV30	CAWSRPSGSYNEQFF	TGTGCCTGGAGTCGTCCTAGCGGGTCCTACAATGAGCAGTTCTTC
NA	NA	TRBJ2-5	TRBV7-8	CASSWAGRETQYF	TGTGCCAGCAGCTGGGCAGGGCGGGAGACCCAGTACTTC
NA	NA	TRBJ2-5	TRBV28	CASSLLIEVYETQYF	TGTGCCAGCAGTCTCCTAATTGAGGTCTACGAGACCCAGTACTTC
NA	TRBD1	TRBJ1-2	TRBV7-4	CASSFWTRGHGYTF	TGTGCCAGCAGCTTTTGGACAAGGGGGCATGGCTACACCTTC
NA	TRBD2	TRBJ2-3	TRBV7-3	CASSLLAVPTDTQYF	TGTGCCAGCAGCTTACTAGCGGTCCCCACAGATACGCAGTATTTT
NA	NA	TRBJ2-7	TRBV7-3	CASIDTGTPYEQYF	TGTGCCAGCATCGATACCGGGACACCCTACGAGCAGTACTTC
NA	NA	TRBJ2-1	TRBV11-2	CASSFLSGTSSYNEQFF	TGTGCCAGCAGCTTCCTTAGTGGGACAAGCTCCTACAATGAGCAGTTCTTC
once	NA	TRBJ2-5	TRBV5-6	CASSLWGGAETQYF	TGTGCCAGCAGCTTGTGGGGGGGCGCAGAGACCCAGTACTTC
NA	TRBD2	TRBJ2-3	TRBV7-3	CASSPRGLAADTQYF	TGTGCCAGCAGCCCCAGGGGACTAGCGGCAGATACGCAGTATTTT
few	TRBD1	TRBJ1-2	TRBV7-3	CASSLTSGQFPYGYTF	TGTGCCAGCAGCTTAACTTCGGGACAGTTCCCCTATGGCTACACCTTC
NA	TRBD1	TRBJ1-2	TRBV5-1	CASSPGTGRTANYGYTF	TGCGCCAGCAGCCCAGGGACAGGGAGAACCGCTAACTATGGCTACACCTTC
few	NA	TRBJ2-6	TRBV7-3	CASSLSVRGGSGANVLTF	TGTGCCAGCAGCTTAAGTGTCAGGGGGGGCTCTGGGGCCAACGTCCTGACTTTC
NA	TRBD2	TRBJ2-1	TRBV27	CASSPGGLAGALEQFF	TGTGCCAGCAGTCCCGGCGGGCTAGCGGGAGCTCTTGAGCAGTTCTTC
NA	TRBD2	TRBJ2-1	TRBV12-3/TRBV12-4	CASSQRSLLAGGLTRGQFF	TGTGCCAGCAGCCAAAGATCCCTCCTAGCGGGAGGCCTCACTAGGGGGCAGTTCTTC
NA	NA	TRBJ2-7	TRBV28	CASSIPGYSYEQYF	TGTGCCAGCAGTATACCCGGGTACTCCTACGAGCAGTACTTC
NA	NA	TRBJ2-1	TRBV11-2	CASSSNTGVSSYEQFF	TGTGCCAGCAGCTCCAATACCGGGGTTAGCTCCTACGAGCAGTTCTTC
NA	NA	TRBJ1-6	TRBV7-2	CASSLARSSPLHF	TGTGCCAGCAGCTTAGCGCGGTCCTCGCCCCTCCACTTT
NA	NA	TRBJ2-7	TRBV7-2	CASSQVLRGAVNEQYF	TGCGCCAGCAGCCAAGTTCTAAGGGGGGCTGTTAACGAGCAGTACTTC
NA	NA	TRBJ2-1	TRBV4-3	CASSPRVPLSLIYEQFF	TGCGCCAGCAGCCCCAGGGTTCCACTCTCCCTTATCTACGAGCAGTTCTTC
few	NA	TRBJ2-2	TRBV7-2	CASSLGGQLRGTGELFF	TGTGCCAGCAGCTTAGGAGGACAGTTGCGGGGCACCGGGGAGCTGTTTTTT
once	NA	TRBJ2-4	TRBV12-3/TRBV12-4	CASSWTVLAKNIQYF	TGTGCCAGCAGTTGGACGGTTCTAGCCAAAAACATTCAGTACTTC
NA	TRBD1	TRBJ2-4	TRBV28	CASRPLRGQVSQNIQYF	TGTGCCAGCAGACCTTTGAGGGGACAGGTCTCCCAAAACATTCAGTACTTC
NA	TRBD1	TRBJ2-7	TRBV5-3	CASSSSGQAYEQYF	TGTGCCAGCAGCTCATCGGGACAGGCCTACGAGCAGTACTTC
NA	TRBD2	TRBJ2-5	TRBV7-3	CASSPHSGTSGRETQYF	TGTGCCAGCAGCCCCCATAGTGGGACTAGCGGGCGAGAGACCCAGTACTTC
few	TRBD2	TRBJ2-1	TRBV7-8	CASRSQREGQDNEQFF	TGTGCCAGCAGGAGCCAGCGGGAGGGCCAAGACAATGAGCAGTTCTTC
NA	NA	TRBJ2-5	TRBV7-2	CASSLGTRETQYF	TGTGCCAGCAGTCTCGGGACTCGCGAGACCCAGTACTTC